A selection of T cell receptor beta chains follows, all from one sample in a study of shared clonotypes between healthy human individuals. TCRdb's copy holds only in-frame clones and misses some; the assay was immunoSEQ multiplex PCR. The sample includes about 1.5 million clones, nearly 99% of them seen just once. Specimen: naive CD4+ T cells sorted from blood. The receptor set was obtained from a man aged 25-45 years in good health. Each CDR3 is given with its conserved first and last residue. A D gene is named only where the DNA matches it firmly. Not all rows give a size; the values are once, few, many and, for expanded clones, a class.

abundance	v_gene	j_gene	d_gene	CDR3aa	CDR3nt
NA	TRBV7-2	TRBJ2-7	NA	CASSLDKLIYEQYF	TGTGCCAGCAGCTTGGACAAACTAATATACGAGCAGTACTTC
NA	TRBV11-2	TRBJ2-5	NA	CASYRPGRYQETQYF	TGTGCCAGCTACCGCCCGGGACGGTACCAAGAGACCCAGTACTTC
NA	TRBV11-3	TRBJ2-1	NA	CASSPFPVAHNEQFF	TGTGCCAGCAGCCCTTTTCCCGTGGCCCACAATGAGCAGTTCTTC
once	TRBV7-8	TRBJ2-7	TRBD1	CASSLVRGQGYHEQYF	TGTGCCAGCAGCTTAGTTCGGGGACAGGGGTACCACGAGCAGTACTTC
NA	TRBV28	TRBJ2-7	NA	CASGGTDEQYF	TGTGCCAGCGGCGGGACGGACGAGCAGTACTTC
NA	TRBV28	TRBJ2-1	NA	CASSFGDQPYNEQFF	TGTGCCAGCAGTTTCGGGGACCAACCCTACAATGAGCAGTTCTTC
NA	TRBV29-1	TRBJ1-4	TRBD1	CSATDRVDEKLFF	TGCAGCGCCACGGACAGGGTCGATGAAAAACTGTTTTTT
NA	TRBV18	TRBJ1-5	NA	CASSWDRGGNQPQHF	TGTGCCAGCTCCTGGGACCGCGGAGGGAATCAGCCCCAGCATTTT
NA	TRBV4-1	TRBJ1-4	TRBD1	CASSFITGTGEEKLFF	TGCGCCAGCAGTTTCATCACCGGGACAGGGGAGGAAAAACTGTTTTTT
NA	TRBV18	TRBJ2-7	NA	CASSQGGEQYF	TGTGCCAGCTCACAGGGTGGCGAGCAGTACTTC
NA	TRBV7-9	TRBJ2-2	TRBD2	CASSLGGRAIGTGELFF	TGTGCCAGCAGCTTAGGCGGGAGGGCCATCGGCACCGGGGAGCTGTTTTTT
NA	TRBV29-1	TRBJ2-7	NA	CSVLIGGNYEQYF	TGCAGCGTTTTAATAGGGGGGAACTACGAGCAGTACTTC
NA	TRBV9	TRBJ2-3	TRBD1	CASSQTGYADTQYF	TGTGCCAGCAGCCAGACAGGGTACGCAGATACGCAGTATTTT
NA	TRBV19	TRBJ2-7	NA	CASSISRFGALTYEQYF	TGTGCCAGTAGTATATCGAGATTCGGGGCTTTAACCTACGAGCAGTACTTC
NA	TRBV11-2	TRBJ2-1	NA	CASSLVRGSGNEQFF	TGTGCCAGCAGCCTAGTGAGGGGATCAGGCAATGAGCAGTTCTTC
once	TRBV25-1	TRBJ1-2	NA	CASSGREAKAGYTF	TGTGCCAGCAGTGGGCGAGAAGCTAAAGCCGGCTACACCTTC
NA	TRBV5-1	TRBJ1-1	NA	CASSLVSGLGTEAFF	TGCGCCAGCAGCTTGGTGTCCGGACTGGGCACTGAAGCTTTCTTT
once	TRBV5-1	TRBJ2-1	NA	CASSLDGANNEQFF	TGCGCCAGCAGCTTGGATGGGGCCAACAATGAGCAGTTCTTC
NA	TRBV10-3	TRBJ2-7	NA	CAIGARGNYEQYF	TGTGCCATCGGAGCAAGGGGGAACTACGAGCAGTACTTC
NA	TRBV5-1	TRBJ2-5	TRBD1	CASRETGGETQYF	TGCGCCAGCAGGGAAACAGGGGGCGAGACCCAGTACTTC
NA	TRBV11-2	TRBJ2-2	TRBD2	CASSSTRGPSGSIGELFF	TGTGCCAGCAGCTCCACCAGGGGACCAAGCGGGAGTATCGGGGAGCTGTTTTTT
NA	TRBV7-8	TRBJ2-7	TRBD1	CASSLDRGLDEQYF	TGTGCCAGCAGCCTCGACAGGGGACTGGACGAGCAGTACTTC
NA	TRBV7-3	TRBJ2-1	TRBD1	CASSPGQAYNEQFF	TGTGCCAGCAGCCCGGGACAGGCTTACAATGAGCAGTTCTTC
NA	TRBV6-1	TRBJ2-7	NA	CASSEAVSGTVYEQYF	TGTGCCAGCAGTGAAGCTGTATCGGGGACCGTTTACGAGCAGTACTTC
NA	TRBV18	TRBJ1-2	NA	CASSPNREGGGYTF	TGTGCCAGCTCACCAAACAGGGAAGGAGGCGGCTACACCTTC
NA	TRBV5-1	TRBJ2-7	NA	CASSSTASSYEQYF	TGCGCCAGCAGCTCGACAGCGAGCTCCTACGAGCAGTACTTC
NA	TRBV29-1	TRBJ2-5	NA	CSVEWVETQYF	TGCAGCGTTGAGTGGGTTGAGACCCAGTACTTC
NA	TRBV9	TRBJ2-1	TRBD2	CASSVTSGSSNEQFF	TGTGCCAGCAGCGTCACTAGCGGGAGTAGTAATGAGCAGTTCTTC
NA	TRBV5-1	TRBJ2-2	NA	CASSAFTGELFF	TGCGCCAGCAGCGCCTTCACCGGGGAGCTGTTTTTT
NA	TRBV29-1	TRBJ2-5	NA	CSVDDSRTQETQYF	TGCAGCGTTGATGACAGCCGAACCCAAGAGACCCAGTACTTC
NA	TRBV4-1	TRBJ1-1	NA	CASSQRSTVNTEAFF	TGCGCCAGCAGCCAAAGGTCGACAGTGAACACTGAAGCTTTCTTT
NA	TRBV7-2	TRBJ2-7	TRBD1	CASSDRQGADYEQYF	TGTGCCAGCAGCGACCGACAGGGAGCGGACTACGAGCAGTACTTC
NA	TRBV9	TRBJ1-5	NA	CASSVVHSNQPQHF	TGTGCCAGCAGCGTAGTCCATAGCAATCAGCCCCAGCATTTT
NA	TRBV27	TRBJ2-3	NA	CASSAYHLLSTDTQYF	TGTGCCAGCAGTGCCTATCATCTATTGAGCACAGATACGCAGTATTTT
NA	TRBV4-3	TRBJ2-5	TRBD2	CASSRDIAGGPDETQYF	TGCGCCAGCAGCCGGGATATAGCGGGAGGGCCGGATGAGACCCAGTACTTC
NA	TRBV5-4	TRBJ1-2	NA	CASSFGPAVNYGYTF	TGTGCCAGCAGCTTTGGGCCGGCGGTTAACTATGGCTACACCTTC
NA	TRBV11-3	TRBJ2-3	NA	CASSLGWGADDTQYF	TGTGCCAGCAGCTTAGGGTGGGGGGCCGATGATACGCAGTATTTT
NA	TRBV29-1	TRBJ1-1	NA	CSVFLLAEAFF	TGCAGCGTTTTTCTGCTCGCTGAAGCTTTCTTT
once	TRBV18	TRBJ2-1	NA	CASSPDKYNEQFF	TGTGCCAGCTCACCTGACAAGTACAATGAGCAGTTCTTC
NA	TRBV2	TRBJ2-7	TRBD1	CASSPGQGVQQYF	TGTGCCAGCAGTCCGGGACAGGGGGTTCAGCAGTACTTC